This T cell receptor (beta chain) was recorded in a study of identical twins. One entry per CDR3 protein, called by TCRdb with MiXCR from the 5' RACE reads. The sample holds roughly 570,000 distinct CDR3 sequences; 9.6% are singletons and the top ten take more than 2.5%. The J segment lost 4 bases and the V segment lost 5 bases, leaving 6 bases of the junction unmatched. The CDR3 sequence is 15 residues long. Germline values: CDR1 SGDLS, CDR2 YYNGEE. This sample also belongs to another study, concerning yellow fever vaccine responses in identical twins.

The TCR originated in a woman aged 18-35 years in good health. The chain uses TRBV9 and TRBJ2-5; 12 bases map to TRBD2. The sequenced material came from PBMCs. Here the CDR3 DNA reads TGTGCCAGCAGTCCTAGCGGGGGGGCCCCAGAGACCCAGTACTTC. As protein: CASSPSGGAPETQYF.